The rows below give T cell receptor beta chains drawn from one sample of a study of T cells in Graves' hyperthyroidism and ophthalmopathy. Via MiXCR, TCRdb re-called the multiplex PCR reads, giving one row per CDR3 protein. The sample has approximately 400,000 distinct CDR3 sequences, 15% to 18% seen once. Sequenced input: blood. The receptors here all came from a woman between 18 and 29 years old with Graves' hyperthyroidism that later progressed to Graves' ophthalmopathy. The CDR3 runs from the conserved cysteine through the conserved F or W. The D gene is left open where the match is weak. Where a row states a size, it is once, few, many or the class of an expanded clone; other rows omit it.

TRBV5-5,NA,TRBJ2-5,few,CASSLLSQGETQYF,TGTGCCAGCAGCTTGTTATCCCAGGGTGAGACCCAGTACTTC
TRBV27,NA,TRBJ1-6,once,CASRKPGDDSPLHF,TGTGCCAGCAGGAAACCGGGGGATGATTCACCCCTCCACTTT
TRBV20-1,NA,TRBJ1-5,many,CSATIPQGGNQPQHF,TGCAGTGCTACTATACCGCAGGGAGGTAATCAGCCCCAGCATTTT
TRBV9,NA,TRBJ2-7,many,CASSVGGISYEQYF,TGTGCCAGCAGCGTAGGAGGGATATCCTACGAGCAGTACTTC
TRBV5-5,TRBD1,TRBJ2-1,once,CASSQGQNYEQFF,TGTGCCAGCAGCCAGGGACAGAACTATGAGCAGTTCTTC
TRBV9,TRBD1,TRBJ2-3,few,CASSAHQTGTDTQYF,TGTGCCAGCAGCGCCCACCAGACAGGGACAGATACGCAGTATTTT
TRBV13,TRBD2,TRBJ2-1,NA,CASSLGLAGGTRDNEQFF,TGTGCCAGCAGCTTAGGACTAGCGGGGGGGACTCGGGACAATGAGCAGTTCTTC
TRBV7-8,TRBD2,TRBJ2-3,many,CASSLTLTLGLAGADTQYF,TGTGCCAGCAGCCTGACGTTGACTTTAGGACTAGCGGGAGCGGATACGCAGTATTTT
TRBV20-1,NA,TRBJ1-4,NA,CSAIHRVGDEKLFF,TGCAGTGCAATACACAGGGTGGGGGATGAAAAACTGTTTTTT
TRBV29-1,NA,TRBJ1-1,NA,CSVLIGAGVTEAFF,TGCAGCGTCCTGATCGGAGCAGGGGTAACTGAAGCTTTCTTT
TRBV11-3,NA,TRBJ1-1,NA,CASSLVSGGKVTEAFF,TGTGCCAGCAGCTTAGTGTCTGGGGGCAAGGTCACTGAAGCTTTCTTT
TRBV20-1,TRBD1,TRBJ1-5,NA,CSAGTGVDQPQHF,TGCAGTGCTGGGACAGGGGTAGATCAGCCCCAGCATTTT
TRBV28,TRBD1,TRBJ1-2,many,CASSSDRAYYGYTF,TGTGCCAGCAGTTCGGACAGGGCCTACTATGGCTACACCTTC
TRBV6-1,NA,TRBJ2-7,few,CASSPQTYYEQYF,TGTGCCAGCAGTCCCCAGACCTACTACGAGCAGTACTTC
TRBV5-1,NA,TRBJ2-1,NA,CASSFKGNSYNEQFF,TGCGCCAGCAGCTTCAAAGGGAACTCCTACAATGAGCAGTTCTTC
TRBV5-4,TRBD2,TRBJ2-2,NA,CASSPGGEGSVGELFF,TGTGCCAGCAGCCCGGGAGGGGAGGGTTCGGTCGGGGAGCTGTTTTTT
TRBV6-2/TRBV6-3,TRBD1,TRBJ1-1,NA,CASSYSTHRGNTEAFF,TGTGCCAGCAGTTACTCGACTCACAGGGGGAACACTGAAGCTTTCTTT
TRBV6-1,NA,TRBJ1-6,NA,CASRPRQNYNSPLHF,TGTGCCAGCAGGCCCCGACAGAACTATAATTCACCCCTCCACTTT
TRBV27,NA,TRBJ1-4,NA,CASSLGEEKLFF,TGTGCCAGCAGTTTGGGGGAGGAAAAACTGTTTTTT
TRBV28,NA,TRBJ1-6,many,CASSFGDIRDTVSPLHF,TGTGCCAGCAGTTTCGGGGACATTCGGGATACGGTTTCACCCCTCCACTTT
TRBV20-1,TRBD2,TRBJ2-7,many,CSASGEGSYYEQYF,TGCAGTGCTAGTGGGGAGGGCTCTTACTACGAGCAGTACTTC
TRBV28,TRBD2,TRBJ2-7,many,CASSLATSGRTIVNEQYF,TGTGCCAGCAGTTTAGCGACTAGCGGGAGGACAATTGTAAACGAGCAGTACTTC
TRBV28,NA,TRBJ2-7,many,CASSLDVLRGSYEQYF,TGTGCCAGCAGTTTAGATGTGTTAAGGGGCTCCTACGAGCAGTACTTC
TRBV20-1,NA,TRBJ2-1,NA,CSARDGQVNEQFF,TGCAGTGCTAGAGACGGACAAGTCAATGAGCAGTTCTTC
TRBV28,NA,TRBJ2-7,many,CASSSFRRGQYEQYF,TGTGCCAGCAGTTCTTTCCGGAGGGGGCAGTACGAGCAGTACTTC
TRBV28,NA,TRBJ2-2,NA,CASSSPGSTGELFF,TGTGCCAGCAGTTCCCCCGGGAGCACCGGGGAGCTGTTTTTT
TRBV7-3,TRBD1,TRBJ2-7,many,CASSRDSRYEQYF,TGTGCCAGCAGCCGGGACAGCCGATACGAGCAGTACTTC
TRBV7-9,NA,TRBJ2-1,many,CASSLTGLAQNNEQFF,TGTGCCAGCAGCCTAACTGGGCTAGCGCAAAACAATGAGCAGTTCTTC
TRBV2,NA,TRBJ2-5,many,CASSEVDKLQETQYF,TGTGCCAGCAGTGAGGTGGACAAACTACAAGAGACCCAGTACTTC
TRBV9,TRBD1,TRBJ2-1,many,CASSVAVSGQGLDEQFF,TGTGCCAGCAGCGTAGCTGTTTCGGGACAGGGGTTGGATGAGCAGTTCTTC
TRBV12-3/TRBV12-4,TRBD1,TRBJ2-2,few,CASSRQGPSGELFF,TGTGCCAGCAGTAGACAGGGTCCCTCCGGGGAGCTGTTTTTT
TRBV7-9,TRBD2,TRBJ2-7,many,CASSLSGISYEQYF,TGTGCCAGCAGCCTCAGCGGGATCTCCTACGAGCAGTACTTC
TRBV7-9,NA,TRBJ2-1,few,CASSSGTTSYNEQFF,TGTGCCAGCAGCTCCGGGACCACCTCCTACAATGAGCAGTTCTTC
TRBV28,TRBD2,TRBJ2-1,many,CASSFLLAGDNEQFF,TGTGCCAGCAGTTTCCTGCTAGCGGGAGACAATGAGCAGTTCTTC
TRBV7-9,NA,TRBJ2-3,many,CASSLAASTDTQYF,TGTGCCAGCAGCTTGGCAGCTAGCACAGATACGCAGTATTTT